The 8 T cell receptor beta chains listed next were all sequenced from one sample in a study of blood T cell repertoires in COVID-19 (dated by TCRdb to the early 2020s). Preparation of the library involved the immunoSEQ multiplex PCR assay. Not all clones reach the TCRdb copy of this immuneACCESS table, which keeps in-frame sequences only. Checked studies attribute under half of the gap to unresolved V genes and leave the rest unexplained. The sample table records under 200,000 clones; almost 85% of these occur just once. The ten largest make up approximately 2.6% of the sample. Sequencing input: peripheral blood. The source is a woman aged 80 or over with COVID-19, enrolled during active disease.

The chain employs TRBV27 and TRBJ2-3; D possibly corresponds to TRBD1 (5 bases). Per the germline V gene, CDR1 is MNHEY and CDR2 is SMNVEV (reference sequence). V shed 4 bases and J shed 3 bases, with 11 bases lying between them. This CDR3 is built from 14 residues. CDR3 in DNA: TGTGCCAGCAGTTCTCACCCAGGGACAGATACGCAGTATTTT. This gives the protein CASSSHPGTDTQYF.

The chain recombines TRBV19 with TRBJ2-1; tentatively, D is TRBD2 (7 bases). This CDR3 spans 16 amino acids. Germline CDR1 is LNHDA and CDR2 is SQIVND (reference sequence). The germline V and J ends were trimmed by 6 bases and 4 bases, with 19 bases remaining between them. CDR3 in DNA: TGTGCCAGTAGGGGGAAGCGGGGAGGGGGTTACAATGAGCAGTTCTTC. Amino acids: CASRGKRGGGYNEQFF.

The CDR3 DNA is TGTGCCAGCAGGTACGCGGGGGAAAAACTGTTTTTT. This translates into CASRYAGEKLFF. This chain connects TRBV28 to TRBJ1-4; D not resolved. The CDR3 is 12 residues long. Germline assignment: CDR1 MDHEN and CDR2 SYDVKM. Trimming removed 6 bases from V and 8 bases from J, with 10 bases in between.

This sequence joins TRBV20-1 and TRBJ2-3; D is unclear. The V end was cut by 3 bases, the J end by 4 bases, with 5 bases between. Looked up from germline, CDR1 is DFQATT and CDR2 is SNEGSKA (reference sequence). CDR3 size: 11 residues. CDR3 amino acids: CSASESDTQYF. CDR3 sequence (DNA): TGCAGTGCTAGCGAGTCAGATACGCAGTATTTT.

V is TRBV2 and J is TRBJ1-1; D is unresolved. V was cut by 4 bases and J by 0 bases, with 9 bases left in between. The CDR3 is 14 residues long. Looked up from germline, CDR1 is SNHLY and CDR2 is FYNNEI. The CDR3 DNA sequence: TGTGCCAGCAGTGTTGTGGCGGTGAACACTGAAGCTTTCTTT. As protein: CASSVVAVNTEAFF.

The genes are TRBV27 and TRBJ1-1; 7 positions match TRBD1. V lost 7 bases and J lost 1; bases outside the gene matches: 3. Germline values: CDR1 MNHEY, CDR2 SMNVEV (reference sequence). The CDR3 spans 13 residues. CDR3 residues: CASKYRGNTEAFF. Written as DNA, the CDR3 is TGTGCCAGCAAGTACAGGGGGAACACTGAAGCTTTCTTT.

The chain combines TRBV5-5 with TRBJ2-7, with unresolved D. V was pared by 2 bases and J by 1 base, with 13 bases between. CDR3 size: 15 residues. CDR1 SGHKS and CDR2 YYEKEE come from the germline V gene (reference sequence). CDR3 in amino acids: CASSFAPVTSYEQYF. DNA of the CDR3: TGTGCCAGCAGCTTCGCCCCAGTGACTTCCTACGAGCAGTACTTC.

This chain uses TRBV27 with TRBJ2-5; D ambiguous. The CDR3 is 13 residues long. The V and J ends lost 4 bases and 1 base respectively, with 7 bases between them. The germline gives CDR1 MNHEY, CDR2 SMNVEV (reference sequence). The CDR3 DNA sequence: TGTGCCAGCAGTTACATACGCCAAGAGACCCAGTACTTC. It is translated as CASSYIRQETQYF.